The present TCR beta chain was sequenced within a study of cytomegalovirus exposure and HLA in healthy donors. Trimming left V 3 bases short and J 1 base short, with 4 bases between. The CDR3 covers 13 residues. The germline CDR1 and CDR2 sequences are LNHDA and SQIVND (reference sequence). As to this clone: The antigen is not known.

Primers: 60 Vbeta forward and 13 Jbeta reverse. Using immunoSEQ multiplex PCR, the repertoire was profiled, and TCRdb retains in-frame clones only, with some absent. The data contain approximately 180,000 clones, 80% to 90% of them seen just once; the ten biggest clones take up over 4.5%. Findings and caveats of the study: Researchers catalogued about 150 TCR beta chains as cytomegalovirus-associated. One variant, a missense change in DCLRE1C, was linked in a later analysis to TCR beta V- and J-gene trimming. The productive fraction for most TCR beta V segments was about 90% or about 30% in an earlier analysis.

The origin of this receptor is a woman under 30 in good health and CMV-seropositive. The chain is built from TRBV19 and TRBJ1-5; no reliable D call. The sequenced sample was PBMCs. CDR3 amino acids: CASSMASNQPQHF. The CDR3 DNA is TGTGCCAGTAGTATGGCCAGCAATCAGCCCCAGCATTTT.